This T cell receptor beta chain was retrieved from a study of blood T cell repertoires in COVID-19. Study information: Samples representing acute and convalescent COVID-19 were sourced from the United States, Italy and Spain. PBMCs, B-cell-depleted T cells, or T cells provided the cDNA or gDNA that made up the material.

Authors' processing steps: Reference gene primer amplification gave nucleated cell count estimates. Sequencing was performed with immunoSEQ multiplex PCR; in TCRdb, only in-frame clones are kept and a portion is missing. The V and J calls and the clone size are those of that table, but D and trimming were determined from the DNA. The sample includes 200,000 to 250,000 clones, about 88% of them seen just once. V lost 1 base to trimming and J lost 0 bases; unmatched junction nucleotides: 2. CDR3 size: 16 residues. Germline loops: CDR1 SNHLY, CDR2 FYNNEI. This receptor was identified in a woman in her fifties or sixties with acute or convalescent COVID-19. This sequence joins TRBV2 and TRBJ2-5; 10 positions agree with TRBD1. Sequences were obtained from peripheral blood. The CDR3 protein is CASSEGTGGNQETQYF. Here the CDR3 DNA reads TGTGCCAGCAGTGAAGGGACAGGGGGTAACCAAGAGACCCAGTACTTC.